The 30 T cell receptor beta chains listed next were all sequenced from one sample in a study of Ad26.COV2.S vaccination and SARS-CoV-2 variants. Sample treatment: over 15 received Ad26.COV2.S at low or high dose, single or two shots; about 5 received placebo; per-sample allocation not given. Day 63 following the first vaccine or placebo injection was when the samples were taken. Profiling relied on immunoSEQ multiplex PCR, and the TCRdb table lists in-frame clones only, not all of them. The data show some 350,000 clones, with roughly 90% seen just once and around 5% held by the top ten. This sample comprised peripheral blood, obtained in a trial of Ad26.COV2.S vaccine versus placebo. Receptors originate from a person aged 18-60 years who received the Ad26.COV2.S COVID-19 vaccine or a placebo.

A few counts support this clone. The J gene is TRBJ2-2, the V gene TRBV4-3; D possibly corresponds to TRBD2 (7 bases). The CDR3 is made up of 19 amino acids. Germline V gives CDR1 LGHNA, CDR2 YSLEER. The V gene lost 0 bases and the J gene lost 4 bases, with 21 bases spanning the gap. The CDR3 region is CASSQDTMGGGHSTGELFF. The DNA of the CDR3 is TGCGCCAGCAGCCAAGATACGATGGGAGGGGGGCATAGCACCGGGGAGCTGTTTTTT.

The chain carries TRBV7-8 and TRBJ1-1; TRBD1 matches 8 bases. The V gene end was trimmed by 1 base and the J gene end by 4 bases; junction bases not matched to a gene: 2. The CDR3 contains 14 residues. CDR1 and CDR2 (germline): SGHVS, FQNEAQ. The DNA of the CDR3 is TGTGCCAGCAGCTTAGAGACAGGGGTCACTGAAGCTTTCTTT. Amino acids: CASSLETGVTEAFF.

This rearrangement joins TRBV12-3 or TRBV12-4 to TRBJ1-2; D may be TRBD1 (5 bases). The V gene lost 3 bases and the J gene lost 5 bases, with 7 bases spanning the gap. There are 12 residues in the CDR3. The CDR3 region is CASSFGGYGYTF. CDR3 bases: TGTGCCAGCAGTTTTGGGGGGTATGGCTACACCTTC.

The chain recombines TRBV5-5 with TRBJ2-1, with D perhaps matching TRBD2 (5 bases). V was trimmed by 2 bases and J by 4 bases, leaving 13 bases between them. From germline, CDR1 is SGHKS and CDR2 YYEKEE (reference sequence). CDR3 size: 15 residues. The CDR3 sequence is CASSFTSTRYNEQFF. The CDR3 DNA follows: TGTGCCAGCAGCTTTACCAGCACTAGGTACAATGAGCAGTTCTTC.

The V and J genes are TRBV6-5 and TRBJ1-6; a possible D gene is TRBD1 (5 bases). CDR3 size: 16 residues. The ends were cut back, 4 bases at V and 0 bases at J, with 10 bases in the middle. Germline V gives CDR1 MNHEY, CDR2 SVGAGI. CDR3: CASSSPGGSYNSPLHF. For the CDR3, the DNA is TGTGCCAGCAGTTCACCGGGGGGCTCCTATAATTCACCCCTCCACTTT.

The CDR3 is CASSFSPLTPEAFF. DNA for the CDR3: TGTGCCAGCAGTTTCTCCCCCCTTACTCCTGAAGCTTTCTTT. The chain carries TRBV27 and TRBJ1-1; D is ambiguous. The germline CDR1 and CDR2 sequences are MNHEY and SMNVEV (reference sequence). Trimming stripped 3 bases from V and 6 bases from J, with 14 bases between. This CDR3 region has 14 residues.

The chain links TRBV7-6 to TRBJ1-1; D unresolved. The germline V and J ends were trimmed by 3 bases and 0 bases, with 17 bases remaining between them. Germline V gene data show CDR1 as SGHVS and CDR2 as FNYEAQ. The CDR3 is 17 amino acids. CDR3 nucleotide sequence: TGTGCCAGCAGCTTGGGCCCTTTGAGATCCATGAACACTGAAGCTTTCTTT. This sequence encodes CASSLGPLRSMNTEAFF.

V gene TRBV28 combines with J gene TRBJ1-5, with TRBD1 as a possible D gene (5 bases). The CDR3 runs 16 residues. V was clipped by 2 bases and J by 5 bases, with 16 bases between them. CDR1 is MDHEN, CDR2 SYDVKM, per germline. In DNA, the CDR3 is TGTGCCAGCAGTTTAGTCGCGGCAGGGAATTATCAGCCCCAGCATTTT. This sequence encodes CASSLVAAGNYQPQHF.

The CDR3 DNA sequence: TGTGCCAGCAGCAACGATCAGGGGGGAATGGCTAACACTGAAGCTTTCTTT. Its translation: CASSNDQGGMANTEAFF. The V call is TRBV21-1, the J call TRBJ1-1; TRBD1, the table's D call, was not compared with the DNA. TRBV21-1 is a recognized pseudogene. The CDR3 totals 17 residues.

V and J are TRBV6-5 and TRBJ1-2; D possibly corresponds to TRBD1 (5 bases). The CDR3 has 14 residues. V lost 0 bases and J lost 4, with 9 bases in between. The V gene's germline CDR1 is MNHEY and CDR2 SVGAGI. CDR3 nucleotides: TGTGCCAGCAGTTACTCAGACGGGGGCTATGGCTACACCTTC. This sequence encodes CASSYSDGGYGYTF.

This clone was recorded a few times. The gene calls are TRBV4-1 and TRBJ1-6; D not resolved. From germline, CDR1 is MGHRA and CDR2 YSYEKL. Trimming cost V 0 bases and J 9 bases, with 12 bases left between them. The CDR3 is made up of 15 amino acids. The CDR3 loop is CASSQEFGGSSPLHF. The CDR3 DNA is TGCGCCAGCAGCCAAGAATTTGGAGGTAGTTCACCCCTCCACTTT.

The rearrangement joins TRBV6-2 or TRBV6-3 to TRBJ2-7; 10 bases align to TRBD2. The germline V gene encodes CDR1 MNHEY and CDR2 SVGEGT. The CDR3 covers 19 residues. After removal of 3 bases from V and 7 bases from J, the junction contained 21 bases not matched to a gene. The CDR3 protein is CASSYSPGGLAEPEDEQYV. The DNA of the CDR3 is TGTGCCAGCAGTTATTCCCCCGGAGGACTAGCGGAACCTGAAGATGAGCAGTACGTC.

This clone has only a few counts. The chain couples TRBV6-2 or TRBV6-3 to TRBJ2-3, with no clear D. The germline CDR1 and CDR2 sequences are MNHEY and SVGEGT. Trimming took 5 bases from V and 0 from J, leaving 12 bases between them. This CDR3 contains 15 residues. The CDR3 reads CASSRLGISTDTQYF. The CDR3, as DNA: TGTGCCAGCAGTCGGCTGGGGATAAGCACAGATACGCAGTATTTT.

This chain links TRBV5-4 with TRBJ2-7; the match to TRBD2 covers 11 bases. Unmatched junction bases numbered 3, after V lost 1 base and J lost 3 bases. Per the germline V gene, CDR1 is SGHNT and CDR2 is YYREEE (reference sequence). The CDR3 has 15 residues. The CDR3: CASSLTSGGLYEQYF. CDR3 nucleotides: TGTGCCAGCAGCTTGACTAGCGGGGGACTCTACGAGCAGTACTTC. The whole variable domain, remainder taken from reference TRBV5-4 and TRBJ2-7, is ETGVTQSPTHLIKTRGQQVTLRCSSQSGHNTVSWYQQALGQGPQFIFQYYREEENGRGNFPPRFSGLQFPNYSSELNVNALELDDSALYLCASSLTSGGLYEQYFGPGTRLTVT.

The J gene is TRBJ2-1, the V gene TRBV27; TRBD1 matches 7 bases. V gave up 5 bases and J gave up 8 bases; unmatched junction bases: 9. Germline V gives CDR1 MNHEY, CDR2 SMNVEV (reference sequence). The CDR3 totals 14 residues. This CDR3 is CASSPRQGIHEQFF. The CDR3 DNA reads as TGTGCCAGCAGTCCTAGACAGGGTATCCATGAGCAGTTCTTC.

The chain is built from TRBV9 and TRBJ1-5, with D maybe TRBD1 (6 bases). The V gene lost 0 bases and the J gene lost 2 bases, with 12 bases spanning the gap. CDR1 and CDR2 (germline): SGDLS, YYNGEE. This CDR3 is 16 amino acids long. Here the CDR3 DNA reads TGTGCCAGCAGCGTAGGGGAAGGGGGAGGCAATCAGCCCCAGCATTTT. It encodes CASSVGEGGGNQPQHF.

The chain couples TRBV5-6 to TRBJ2-7; TRBD2 might be the D (5 bases). The CDR3 has 15 amino acids. Deletions cut 1 base from V and 4 bases from J, with 15 bases between. The V gene's germline CDR1 is SGHDT and CDR2 YYEEEE. CDR3: CASSLPHLGRYEQYF. The DNA for the CDR3 is TGTGCCAGCAGCTTGCCCCATTTGGGGAGATACGAGCAGTACTTC. Full variable domain (missing parts from reference TRBV5-6 and TRBJ2-7): DAGVTQSPTHLIKTRGQQVTLRCSPKSGHDTVSWYQQALGQGPQFIFQYYEEEERQRGNFPDRFSGHQFPNYSSELNVNALLLGDSALYLCASSLPHLGRYEQYFGPGTRLTVT.

CDR3 DNA: TGTGCCAGCAGTTTATCGACCGGGGACGGCTACACCTTC. The encoded protein is CASSLSTGDGYTF. The chain combines TRBV27 with TRBJ1-2; weak D call: TRBD1 (5 bases). The CDR3 length is 13 residues. CDR1 and CDR2 (germline): MNHEY, SMNVEV (reference sequence). The V end was cut by 0 bases, the J end by 8 bases, with 10 bases between.

The J gene is TRBJ1-4, the V gene TRBV19, with 8 bases fitting TRBD1. This CDR3 is built from 15 residues. Germline assignment: CDR1 LNHDA and CDR2 SQIVND (reference sequence). V gave up 6 bases and J gave up 1 base; unmatched junction bases: 4. The CDR3 sequence is CASRGQAQTNEKLFF. The DNA for the CDR3 is TGTGCCAGTAGGGGACAGGCGCAAACTAATGAAAAACTGTTTTTT. Combining the CDR3 with reference TRBV19 and TRBJ1-4 gives the whole variable domain DGGITQSPKYLFRKEGQNVTLSCEQNLNHDAMYWYRQDPGQGLRLIYYSQIVNDFQKGDIAEGYSVSREKKESFPLTVTSAQKNPTAFYLCASRGQAQTNEKLFFGSGTQLSVL.

J is TRBJ2-1 and V is TRBV7-9; D gene uncertain. CDR1 is SEHNR, CDR2 FQNEAQ, per germline (reference sequence). The CDR3 contains 8 residues. Trimming removed 9 bases at V and 7 bases at J, with 1 base between. The CDR3 reads CASNEQFF. CDR3 in DNA: TGTGCCAGTAATGAGCAGTTCTTC.

V usage is TRBV6-6 and J usage is TRBJ2-5; a weak D match, TRBD2 (6 bases). The CDR3 runs 15 residues. Germline CDR1 MNHNY, CDR2 SVGAGI (reference sequence). V lost 6 bases, J lost 3 bases, and 17 bases lay in between. CDR3 amino acids: CASSPRESPKETQYF. DNA of the CDR3: TGTGCCAGCAGCCCCCGGGAGTCACCCAAAGAGACCCAGTACTTC.

The chain recombines TRBV4-1 with TRBJ1-1, with D possibly being TRBD1 (5 bases). This CDR3 contains 17 residues. V was trimmed by 1 base and J by 1 base, leaving 16 bases between them. CDR1 and CDR2 from the germline V gene are MGHRA and YSYEKL. CDR3 sequence: CASSQVGTRWKNTEAFF. The CDR3 coding sequence is TGCGCCAGCAGCCAAGTGGGGACTAGATGGAAGAACACTGAAGCTTTCTTT.

This chain joins TRBV7-2 and TRBJ1-2, with D uncertain. The CDR3 is 13 residues long. V gave up 1 base and J gave up 8 bases, with 11 bases separating them. Germline V gene sequence: CDR1 SGHTA, CDR2 FQGNSA. The CDR3 coding sequence is TGTGCCAGCAGCTTAGAGGGTTTAGGGGGCTACACCTTC. Its protein is CASSLEGLGGYTF.

The chain recombines TRBV6-6 with TRBJ1-1, with D unresolved. CDR1 is MNHNY, CDR2 SVGAGI, per germline (reference sequence). CDR3 size: 15 residues. V lost 5 bases, J lost 0 bases, and 13 bases lay in between. The CDR3 here is CASSPNGRLNTEAFF. CDR3 coding DNA: TGTGCCAGCAGTCCCAACGGACGGTTGAACACTGAAGCTTTCTTT.

The genes are TRBV3-1 (or the pseudogene TRBV3-2) and TRBJ2-1, with D possibly being TRBD1 (5 bases). V lost 8 bases, J lost 5 bases, and 22 bases lay in between. Germline CDR1 is LGHDT and CDR2 is YNNKEL (reference sequence). This CDR3 comprises 16 residues. DNA of the CDR3: TGTGCCAGCTTTTCCAGGGCCGATACTACCGACAATGAGCAGTTCTTC. This encodes CASFSRADTTDNEQFF.

The rearrangement joins TRBV6-5 to TRBJ2-6, with D perhaps matching TRBD1 (5 bases). The CDR3 is made up of 15 amino acids. From germline, CDR1 is MNHEY and CDR2 SVGAGI. Between the trimmed V and J ends, which lost 8 bases and 2 bases, there was a span of 13 bases. CDR3: CASCGSGTGANVLTF. The CDR3 coding sequence is TGTGCCAGCTGCGGTTCAGGGACTGGGGCCAACGTCCTGACTTTC.

V is TRBV6-6 and J is TRBJ2-3; D is perhaps TRBD1 (5 bases). This CDR3 is 14 amino acids long. Germline values: CDR1 MNHNY, CDR2 SVGAGI (reference sequence). Trimming removed 7 bases from V and 2 bases from J, with 13 bases in between. The CDR3 protein is CASTLDRVTDTQYF. CDR3 bases: TGTGCCAGCACCCTAGACAGAGTCACAGATACGCAGTATTTT.

This clone was found once. This chain connects TRBV11-3 to TRBJ1-1; D might be TRBD1 (5 bases). The CDR3 sequence is 12 residues long. V lost 8 bases and J 6 bases, leaving 13 bases between the germline ends. CDR1 and CDR2 (germline): SGHNT, YENEEA. The CDR3 is CASGTIGAEAFF. In nucleotides, the CDR3 is TGTGCCAGCGGGACGATAGGGGCTGAAGCTTTCTTT.

This CDR3 is CASSLGAEGYEQYV. In nucleotides, the CDR3 is TGTGCCAGCAGCTTAGGAGCGGAAGGGTACGAGCAGTACGTC. The chain couples TRBV13 to TRBJ2-7; a possible D gene is TRBD2 (5 bases). V was trimmed by 0 bases and J by 4 bases, leaving 10 bases between them. Germline V lookup: CDR1 PRHDT, CDR2 FYEKMQ (reference sequence). The CDR3 length is 14 residues.

The rearrangement joins TRBV15 to TRBJ1-1; weak D call: TRBD1 (6 bases). Germline-derived CDR1 and CDR2 are LNHNV and YYDKDF (reference sequence). The CDR3 covers 15 residues. The V gene lost 0 bases and the J gene lost 6 bases, with 14 bases spanning the gap. The CDR3 here is CATSREGGRSAEAFF. CDR3 nucleotides: TGTGCCACCAGCAGAGAGGGGGGGCGCAGCGCTGAAGCTTTCTTT. Complete variable domain (other parts from reference TRBV15 and TRBJ1-1): DAMVIQNPRYQVTQFGKPVTLSCSQTLNHNVMYWYQQKSSQAPKLLFHYYDKDFNNEADTPDNFQSRRPNTSFCFLDIRSPGLGDTAMYLCATSREGGRSAEAFFGQGTRLTVV.